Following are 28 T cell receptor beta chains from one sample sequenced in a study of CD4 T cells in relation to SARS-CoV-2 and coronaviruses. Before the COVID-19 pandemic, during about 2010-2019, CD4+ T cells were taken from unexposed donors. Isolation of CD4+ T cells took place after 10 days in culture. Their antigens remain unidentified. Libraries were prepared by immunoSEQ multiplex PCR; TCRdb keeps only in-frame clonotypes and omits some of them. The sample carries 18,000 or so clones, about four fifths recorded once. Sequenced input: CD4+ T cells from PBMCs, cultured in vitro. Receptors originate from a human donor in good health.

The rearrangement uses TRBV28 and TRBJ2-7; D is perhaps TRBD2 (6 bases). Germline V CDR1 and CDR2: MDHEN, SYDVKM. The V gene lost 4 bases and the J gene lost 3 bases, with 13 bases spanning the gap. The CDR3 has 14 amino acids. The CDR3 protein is CASSYGGLGYEQYF. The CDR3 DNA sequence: TGTGCCAGCAGTTACGGGGGATTGGGCTACGAGCAGTACTTC.

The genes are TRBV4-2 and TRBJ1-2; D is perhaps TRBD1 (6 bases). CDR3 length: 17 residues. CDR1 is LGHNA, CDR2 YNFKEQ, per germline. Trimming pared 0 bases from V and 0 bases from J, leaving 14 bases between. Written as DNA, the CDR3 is TGTGCCAGCAGCCAAGACTCAGGGACAACAGCTAACTATGGCTACACCTTC. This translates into CASSQDSGTTANYGYTF.

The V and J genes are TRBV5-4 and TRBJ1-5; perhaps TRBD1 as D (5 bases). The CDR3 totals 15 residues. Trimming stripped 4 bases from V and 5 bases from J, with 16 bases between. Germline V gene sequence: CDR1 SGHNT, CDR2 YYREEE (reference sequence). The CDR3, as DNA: TGTGCCAGCAGCCCGGGTAGGGGTTATGATCAGCCCCAGCATTTT. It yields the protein CASSPGRGYDQPQHF.

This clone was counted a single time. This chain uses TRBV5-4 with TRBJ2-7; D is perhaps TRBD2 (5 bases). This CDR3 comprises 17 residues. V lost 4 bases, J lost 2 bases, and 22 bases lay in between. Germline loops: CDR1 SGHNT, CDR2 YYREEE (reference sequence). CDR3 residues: CASSDGRVKSVAYEQYF. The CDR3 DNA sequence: TGTGCCAGCAGCGACGGGCGGGTCAAATCAGTCGCCTACGAGCAGTACTTC.

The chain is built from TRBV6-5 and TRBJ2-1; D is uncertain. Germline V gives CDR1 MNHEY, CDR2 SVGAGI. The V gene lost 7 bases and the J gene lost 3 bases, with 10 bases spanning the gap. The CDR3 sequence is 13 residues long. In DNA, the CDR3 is TGTGCCAGCAAAAAGGGAATCTACAATGAGCAGTTCTTC. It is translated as CASKKGIYNEQFF.

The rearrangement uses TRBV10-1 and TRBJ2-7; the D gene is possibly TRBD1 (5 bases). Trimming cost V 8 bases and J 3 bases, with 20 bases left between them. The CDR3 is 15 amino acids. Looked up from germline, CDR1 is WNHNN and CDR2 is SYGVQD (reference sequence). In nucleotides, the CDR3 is TGCGCCAGCGGAGACAGCCACCCCACTATCTACGAGCAGTACTTC. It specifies CASGDSHPTIYEQYF.

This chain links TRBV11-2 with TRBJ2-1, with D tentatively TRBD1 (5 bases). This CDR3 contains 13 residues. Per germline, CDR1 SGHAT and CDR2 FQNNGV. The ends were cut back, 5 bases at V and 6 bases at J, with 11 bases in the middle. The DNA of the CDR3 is TGTGCCAGCAGCCTAGGGGTCGCCAATGAGCAGTTCTTC. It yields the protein CASSLGVANEQFF.

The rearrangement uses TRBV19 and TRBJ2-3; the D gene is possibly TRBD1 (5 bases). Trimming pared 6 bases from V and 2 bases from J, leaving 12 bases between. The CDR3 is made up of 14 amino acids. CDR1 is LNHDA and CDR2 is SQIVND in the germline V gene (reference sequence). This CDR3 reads CASSRQKNTDTQYF. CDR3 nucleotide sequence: TGTGCCAGTAGCAGACAGAAGAACACAGATACGCAGTATTTT.

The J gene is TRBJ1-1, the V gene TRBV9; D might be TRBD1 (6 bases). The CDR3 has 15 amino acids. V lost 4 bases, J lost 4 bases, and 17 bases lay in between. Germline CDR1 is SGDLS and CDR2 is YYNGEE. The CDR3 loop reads CASSRSPGGFTEAFF. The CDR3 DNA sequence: TGTGCCAGCAGCCGGAGTCCGGGGGGCTTCACTGAAGCTTTCTTT.

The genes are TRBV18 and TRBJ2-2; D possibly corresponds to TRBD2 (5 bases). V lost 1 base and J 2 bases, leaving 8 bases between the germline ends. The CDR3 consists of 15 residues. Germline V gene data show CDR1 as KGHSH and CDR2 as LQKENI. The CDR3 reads CASSPRAVNTGELFF. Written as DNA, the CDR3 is TGTGCCAGCTCACCACGAGCGGTTAACACCGGGGAGCTGTTTTTT.

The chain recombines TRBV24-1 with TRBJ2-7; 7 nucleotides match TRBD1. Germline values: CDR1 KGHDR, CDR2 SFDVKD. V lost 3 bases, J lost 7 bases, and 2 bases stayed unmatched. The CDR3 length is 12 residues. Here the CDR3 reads CATSDADREQYF. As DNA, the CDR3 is TGTGCCACCAGTGATGCGGACAGGGAGCAGTACTTC.

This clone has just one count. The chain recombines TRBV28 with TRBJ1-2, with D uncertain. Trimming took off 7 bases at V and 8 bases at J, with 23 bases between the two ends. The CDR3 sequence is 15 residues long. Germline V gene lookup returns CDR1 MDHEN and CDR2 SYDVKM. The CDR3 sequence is CASTQLDSPQSGYTF. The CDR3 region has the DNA TGTGCCAGCACCCAATTGGACTCTCCCCAATCGGGCTACACCTTC.

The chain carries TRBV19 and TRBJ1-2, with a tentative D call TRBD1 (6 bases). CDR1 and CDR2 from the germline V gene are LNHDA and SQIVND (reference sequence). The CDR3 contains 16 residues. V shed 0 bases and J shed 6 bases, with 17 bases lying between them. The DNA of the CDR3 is TGTGCCAGTAGTATAGACCCACGGGGGCCAGAAGATGGCTACACCTTC. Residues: CASSIDPRGPEDGYTF. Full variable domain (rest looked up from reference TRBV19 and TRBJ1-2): DGGITQSPKYLFRKEGQNVTLSCEQNLNHDAMYWYRQDPGQGLRLIYYSQIVNDFQKGDIAEGYSVSREKKESFPLTVTSAQKNPTAFYLCASSIDPRGPEDGYTFGSGTRLTVV.

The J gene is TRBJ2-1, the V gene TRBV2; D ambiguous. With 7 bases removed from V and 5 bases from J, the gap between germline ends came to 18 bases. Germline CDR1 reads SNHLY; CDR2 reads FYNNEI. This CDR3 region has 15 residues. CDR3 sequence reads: CASILSGHGNNEQFF. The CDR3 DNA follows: TGTGCCAGCATTTTATCGGGCCATGGAAACAATGAGCAGTTCTTC.

CDR3 DNA sequence: TGTGCCAGCAGTTTCCTCTCGACTGGGGAACTGTTTTTT. Translating gives CASSFLSTGELFF. The gene calls are TRBV27 and TRBJ1-4; D ambiguous. The CDR3 covers 13 residues. Germline V CDR1 and CDR2: MNHEY, SMNVEV (reference sequence). Trimming shortened V by 3 bases and J by 12 bases, and 14 bases separated the two germline ends.

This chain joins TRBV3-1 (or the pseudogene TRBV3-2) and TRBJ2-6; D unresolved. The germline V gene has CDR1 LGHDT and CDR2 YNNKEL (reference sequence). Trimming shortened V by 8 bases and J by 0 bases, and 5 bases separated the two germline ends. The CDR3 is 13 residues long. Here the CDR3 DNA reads TGTGCCAGCTCTAACTCTGGGGCCAACGTCCTGACTTTC. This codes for CASSNSGANVLTF.

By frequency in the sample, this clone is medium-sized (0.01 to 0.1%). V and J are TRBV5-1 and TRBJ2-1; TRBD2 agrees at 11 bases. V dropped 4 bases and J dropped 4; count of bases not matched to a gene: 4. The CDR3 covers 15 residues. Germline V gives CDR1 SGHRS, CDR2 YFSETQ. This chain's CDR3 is CASSSGTSGYNEQFF. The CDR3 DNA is TGCGCCAGCAGCAGCGGGACTAGCGGATACAATGAGCAGTTCTTC.

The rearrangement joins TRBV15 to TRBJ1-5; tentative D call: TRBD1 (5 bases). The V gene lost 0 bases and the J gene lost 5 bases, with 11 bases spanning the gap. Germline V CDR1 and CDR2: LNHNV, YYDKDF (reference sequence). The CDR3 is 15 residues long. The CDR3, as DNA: TGTGCCACCAGCAGAGATTCGGAGGGGCATCAGCCCCAGCATTTT. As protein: CATSRDSEGHQPQHF.

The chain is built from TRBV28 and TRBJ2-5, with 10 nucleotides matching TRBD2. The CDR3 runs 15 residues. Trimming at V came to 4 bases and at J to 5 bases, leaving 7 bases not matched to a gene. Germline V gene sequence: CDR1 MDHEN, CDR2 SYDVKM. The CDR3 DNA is TGTGCCAGCAGTTCCCCCGGACTAGCGGAGGAGACCCAGTACTTC. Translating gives CASSSPGLAEETQYF.

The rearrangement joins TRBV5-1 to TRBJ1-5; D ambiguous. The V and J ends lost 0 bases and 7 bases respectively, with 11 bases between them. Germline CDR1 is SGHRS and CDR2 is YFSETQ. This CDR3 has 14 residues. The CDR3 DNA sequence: TGCGCCAGCAGCTTGGACGGGGTGGGACAGCCCCAGCATTTT. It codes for CASSLDGVGQPQHF.

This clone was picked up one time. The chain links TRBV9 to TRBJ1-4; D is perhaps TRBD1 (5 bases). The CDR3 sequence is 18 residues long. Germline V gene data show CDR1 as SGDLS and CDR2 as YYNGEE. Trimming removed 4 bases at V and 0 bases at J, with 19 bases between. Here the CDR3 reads CASSPRGPSRATNEKLFF. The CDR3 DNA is TGTGCCAGCAGCCCGAGGGGACCATCCCGAGCAACTAATGAAAAACTGTTTTTT.

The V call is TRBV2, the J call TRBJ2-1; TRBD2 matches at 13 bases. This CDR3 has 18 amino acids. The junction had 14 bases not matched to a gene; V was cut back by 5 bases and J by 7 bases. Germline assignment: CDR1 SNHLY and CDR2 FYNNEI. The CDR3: CASSWGLAGTLQWNEQFF. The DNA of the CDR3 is TGTGCCAGCAGTTGGGGACTAGCGGGGACCCTACAGTGGAATGAGCAGTTCTTC.

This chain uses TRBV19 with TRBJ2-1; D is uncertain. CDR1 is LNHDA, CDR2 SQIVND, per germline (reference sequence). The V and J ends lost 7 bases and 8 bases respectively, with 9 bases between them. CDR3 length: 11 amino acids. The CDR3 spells CASTGYHEQFF. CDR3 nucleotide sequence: TGTGCCAGTACTGGTTATCATGAGCAGTTCTTC.

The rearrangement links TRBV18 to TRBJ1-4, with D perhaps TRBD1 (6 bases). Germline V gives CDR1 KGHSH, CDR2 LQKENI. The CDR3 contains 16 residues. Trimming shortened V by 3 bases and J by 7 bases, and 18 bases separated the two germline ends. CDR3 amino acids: CASSPLTGRDGEKLFF. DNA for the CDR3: TGTGCCAGCTCACCTCTTACAGGGAGAGACGGTGAAAAACTGTTTTTT. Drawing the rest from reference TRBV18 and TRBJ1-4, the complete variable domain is NAGVMQNPRHLVRRRGQEARLRCSPMKGHSHVYWYRQLPEEGLKFMVYLQKENIIDESGMPKERFSAEFPKEGPSILRIQQVVRGDSAAYFCASSPLTGRDGEKLFFGSGTQLSVL.

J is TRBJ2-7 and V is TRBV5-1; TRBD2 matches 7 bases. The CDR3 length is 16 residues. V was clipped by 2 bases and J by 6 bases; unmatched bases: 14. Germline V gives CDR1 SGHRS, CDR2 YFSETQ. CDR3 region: CASSFHEPGGRSEQYF. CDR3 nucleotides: TGCGCCAGCAGCTTCCACGAGCCGGGAGGACGTAGCGAGCAGTACTTC.

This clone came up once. As DNA, the CDR3 is TGTGCCAGCAGTTTGGGCAGGGAGTCATATGGCTACACCTTC. Amino acid sequence: CASSLGRESYGYTF. This sequence joins TRBV28 and TRBJ1-2; weak D call: TRBD1 (5 bases). This CDR3 contains 14 residues. Germline values: CDR1 MDHEN, CDR2 SYDVKM. V was cut by 3 bases and J by 5 bases, with 13 bases left in between.

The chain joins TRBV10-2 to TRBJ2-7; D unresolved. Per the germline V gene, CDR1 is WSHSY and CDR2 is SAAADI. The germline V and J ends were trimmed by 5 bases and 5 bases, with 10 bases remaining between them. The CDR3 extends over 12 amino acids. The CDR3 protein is CASSRGPDEQYF. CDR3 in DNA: TGCGCCAGCAGTCGCGGACCGGACGAGCAGTACTTC.

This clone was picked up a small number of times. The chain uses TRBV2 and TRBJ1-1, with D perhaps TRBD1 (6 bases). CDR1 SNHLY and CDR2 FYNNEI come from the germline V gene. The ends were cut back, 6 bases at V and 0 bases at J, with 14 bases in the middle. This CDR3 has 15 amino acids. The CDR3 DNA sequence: TGTGCCAGCAGGGACCAACAGGGAGTGAACACTGAAGCTTTCTTT. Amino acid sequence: CASRDQQGVNTEAFF.